This section outlines one T cell receptor (beta chain) sequence together with its context. Its antigen is as yet unknown. The primer mix had 60 Vbeta and 13 Jbeta primers. Data came from immunoSEQ multiplex PCR; TCRdb stores just in-frame clones and leaves some out. Among 200,000 or so clones, approximately 84% were seen once, and the ten largest hold 2% to 3%. The source of the sample is a study of cytomegalovirus exposure and HLA in healthy donors. About the study: Approximately 77 million unique TCRs from HLA-typed donors were held in an early release of data. Of all 400 or so donors who were genotyped, around 82% belonged to the Caucasian-associated ancestry cluster.

The CDR3 is made up of 14 amino acids. The V end lost 3 bases, the J end lost 5 bases, and 11 bases lay between the germline ends. Findings of the study overall: Certain indistinguishable V segments, among them TRBV6-2 and TRBV6-3, were excluded.

This chain uses TRBV23-1 with TRBJ1-5, with a possible D match to TRBD1 (5 bases). TRBV23-1 is classed as an ORF, of uncertain function. Specimen: PBMCs. This clonotype originated in a woman in her forties or fifties in good health and CMV-seropositive. CDR3 in DNA: TGCGCCAGCAGTCATTCGGACACCGATCAGCCCCAGCATTTT. Translating it yields CASSHSDTDQPQHF.